This T cell receptor (beta chain) was captured in a study of T cells after yellow fever vaccination. Study results and caveats: Post-booster repertoires contained most primary-vaccination clones again (96% CD4, over 70% CD8). Contamination by abundant bulk-population clonotypes could be present in FACS-sorted repertoires.

With respect to this clonotype: As yet, its antigen is unknown.

The CDR3 has 16 amino acids. CDR1 ENHRY and CDR2 SYGVKD come from the germline V gene. J was trimmed by 1 base and V by 5 bases; bases with no gene match: 10. TCRdb re-derived calls from the 5' RACE reads in MiXCR, one entry per CDR3 protein. In the table there are 350,000 to 450,000 distinct CDR3 sequences, 15% to 20% of which are singletons. The origin of this receptor is a man between 18 and 29 years old who received the YFV17D yellow fever vaccine. The source material was PBMCs, sampled before the yellow fever booster vaccination. The chain couples TRBV10-3 to TRBJ2-7; 8 bases are shared with TRBD1. This chain's CDR3 is CAISTGTTGGSYEQYF. The CDR3 DNA follows: TGTGCCATCAGTACCGGCACCACAGGGGGATCCTACGAGCAGTACTTC.